The present T cell receptor beta chain was sequenced within a study of T cells in Graves' hyperthyroidism and ophthalmopathy. Remarks on this clonotype: A junction boundary mismatches the germline segment, possibly from a read error.

TCR beta CDR3 sequences were amplified from RNA transcripts. A first-round RT-PCR of the TCR CDR3 used the HTBI primer set. TCRdb reprocessed the multiplex PCR reads with MiXCR, giving one entry per CDR3 protein. The sample has hundreds of thousands of distinct CDR3 sequences; about 14% are singletons. Germline loops: CDR1 MNHEY, CDR2 SVGAGI. The length of the CDR3 is 16 residues. The receptor comes from a woman aged 18-35 years with Graves' hyperthyroidism. The sample taken for sequencing was blood. The chain joins TRBV6-5 to TRBJ1-4, with D possibly TRBD1 on 5 matching bases. CDR3: CASSDSGSGSNEKLFF. CDR3 nucleotides: TGTGCCAGCAGTGACTCGGGCTCAGGGAGCAATGAAAAACTGTTTTTT.